These 8 T cell receptor beta chains share one sample of origin, sequenced in a study of regulatory T cells in long-lasting Graves disease. Libraries of TCR beta came from iRepertoire HTBI primers plus Arm-PCR of CDR3 regions. TCRdb reanalysed the multiplex PCR reads using MiXCR and keeps one entry per CDR3 protein. The table shows roughly 610,000 distinct CDR3 sequences, with about 16% occurring only once. Time point described: newly diagnosed GD, antithyroid drugs for less than 3 months. From RNA extracted from PBMCs, the TCR library was made. The sample was also reused in another study, on T cells in Graves' hyperthyroidism and ophthalmopathy.

The input for sequencing was peripheral blood mononuclear cells (PBMCs), taken at new diagnosis, from a patient treated with antithyroid drugs. The receptors were gathered from a woman aged 25 to 39 with Graves disease.

This clonotype was seen only a few times. The chain joins TRBV6-2 or TRBV6-3 to TRBJ2-3; D unclear. Germline lookup yields CDR1 MNHEY and CDR2 SVGEGT. CDR3 size: 16 residues. V lost 7 bases, J lost 0 bases, and 17 bases lay in between. The CDR3 coding sequence is TGTGCCAGCATTGATTCGGTCGGTCCCAGCACAGATACGCAGTATTTT. Translating gives CASIDSVGPSTDTQYF.

This clonotype showed up many times. J is TRBJ2-3 and V is TRBV6-2 or TRBV6-3; 8 bases fit TRBD2. CDR3 length equals 16 residues. Germline assignment: CDR1 MNHEY and CDR2 SVGEGT. J was trimmed by 3 bases and V by 6 bases; bases with no gene match: 11. CDR3 region: CASRERGGGGTDTQYF. CDR3 sequence (DNA): TGTGCCAGCAGAGAAAGGGGCGGCGGGGGGACAGATACGCAGTATTTT.

V gene TRBV18 combines with J gene TRBJ1-1; TRBD1 is a possible D gene (5 bases). Trimming took 3 bases from V and 6 from J, leaving 14 bases between them. The CDR3 covers 14 residues. Germline V gives CDR1 KGHSH, CDR2 LQKENI. CDR3 sequence: CASSPFQGSAEAFF. The CDR3 coding sequence is TGTGCCAGCTCACCCTTCCAGGGAAGCGCTGAAGCTTTCTTT.

The V and J genes are TRBV5-1 and TRBJ1-1; 8 nucleotides line up with TRBD1. Germline V gene data show CDR1 as SGHRS and CDR2 as YFSETQ. V was pared by 4 bases and J by 0 bases, with 5 bases of the junction left unmatched. This CDR3 has 15 amino acids. In nucleotides, the CDR3 is TGCGCCAGCAGCCCCGGGACAGGCATGAACACTGAAGCTTTCTTT. Translating it yields CASSPGTGMNTEAFF.

Ten or more counts support this clonotype. This chain links TRBV27 with TRBJ2-2, with TRBD2 as a possible D gene (5 bases). CDR1 and CDR2 from the germline V gene are MNHEY and SMNVEV (reference sequence). V was pared by 5 bases and J by 2 bases, with 9 bases between. The CDR3 extends over 14 amino acids. CDR3 loop: CASSRGSNTGELFF. CDR3 bases: TGTGCCAGCAGTAGAGGGAGTAACACCGGGGAGCTGTTTTTT.

The sample holds a few counts of this clonotype. The chain uses TRBV20-1 and TRBJ1-2; D not certain. Germline CDR1 reads DFQATT; CDR2 reads SNEGSKA (reference sequence). This CDR3 comprises 13 residues. Trimming left V 1 base short and J 4 bases short, with 10 bases between. This CDR3 is CSARGVNSYGYTF. The CDR3 DNA sequence: TGCAGTGCTAGAGGAGTAAATAGCTATGGCTACACCTTC.

On this clonotype itself: One base away lies a much larger clone, so this may be a sequencing read error. The CDR3 does not end in the conserved phenylalanine or tryptophan, so this is likely a read error. V usage is TRBV6-1 and J usage is TRBJ1-6; TRBD1 might be the D (5 bases). The CDR3 has 15 residues. CDR1 MNHNS and CDR2 SASEGT come from the germline V gene. V lost 7 bases and J lost 4, with 14 bases in between. The CDR3 DNA reads TGTGCCAGCACTAACTGGGACCCTTATAATTCACCCCTCCACCTT. Translation: CASTNWDPYNSPLHL.

The rearrangement links TRBV19 to TRBJ2-4; D tentatively reads TRBD1 or TRBD2 (7 bases each). The V end lost 5 bases, the J end lost 7 bases, and 18 bases lay between the germline ends. In germline, CDR1 is LNHDA, CDR2 SQIVND (reference sequence). This CDR3 has 15 residues. Here the CDR3 reads CASSPSTGRGNIQYF. The CDR3 bases are TGTGCCAGTAGTCCATCGACAGGGAGGGGGAACATTCAGTACTTC. Complete variable domain (other parts from reference TRBV19 and TRBJ2-4): DGGITQSPKYLFRKEGQNVTLSCEQNLNHDAMYWYRQDPGQGLRLIYYSQIVNDFQKGDIAEGYSVSREKKESFPLTVTSAQKNPTAFYLCASSPSTGRGNIQYFGAGTRLSVL.